This T cell receptor beta chain was sequenced in a study of blood T cell repertoires in COVID-19. The CDR3 sequence is 14 residues long. With 6 bases removed from V and 0 bases from J, the gap between germline ends came to 12 bases. CDR1 SQVTM and CDR2 ANQGSEA come from the germline V gene. Clones were read by immunoSEQ multiplex PCR, and TCRdb kept only the in-frame ones, dropping some. This sample has 220,000 or so clones, with about 80% found just once. The sequenced sample was peripheral blood. The origin of this receptor is a woman of 80 years or more with acute or convalescent COVID-19. This chain connects TRBV29-1 to TRBJ2-1, with TRBD1 as a possible D gene (5 bases). CDR3 DNA sequence: TGCAGCGTGAATACAGGTATCTCCTACAATGAGCAGTTCTTC. This gives the protein CSVNTGISYNEQFF.